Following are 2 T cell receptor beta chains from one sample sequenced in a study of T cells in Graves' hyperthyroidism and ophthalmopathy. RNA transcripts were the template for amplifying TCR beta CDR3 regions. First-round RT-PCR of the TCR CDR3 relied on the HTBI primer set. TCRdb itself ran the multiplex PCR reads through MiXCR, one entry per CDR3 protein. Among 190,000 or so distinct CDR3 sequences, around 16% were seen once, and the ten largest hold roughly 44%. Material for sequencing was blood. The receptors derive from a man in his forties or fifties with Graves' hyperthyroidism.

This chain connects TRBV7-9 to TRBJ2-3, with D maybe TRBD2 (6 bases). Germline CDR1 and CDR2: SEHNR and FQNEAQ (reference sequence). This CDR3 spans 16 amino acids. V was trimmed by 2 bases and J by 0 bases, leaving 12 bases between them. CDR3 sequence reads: CASSLNGGASTDTQYF. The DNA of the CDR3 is TGTGCCAGCAGCTTAAACGGCGGGGCGAGCACAGATACGCAGTATTTT.

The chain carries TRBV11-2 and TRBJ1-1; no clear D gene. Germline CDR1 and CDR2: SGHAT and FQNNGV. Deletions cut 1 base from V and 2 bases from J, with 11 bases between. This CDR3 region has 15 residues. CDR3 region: CASSLAHGLNTEAFF. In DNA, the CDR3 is TGTGCCAGCAGCTTAGCACACGGGCTCAACACTGAAGCTTTCTTT.